A single sample gave rise to the 9 T cell receptor beta chains below, sequenced in a study of monozygotic twins with inflammatory bowel disease. TCRdb reanalyzed the 5' RACE reads, giving one entry per CDR3 protein sequence and no DNA. This sample contains 150,000 to 200,000 distinct CDR3 sequences. The sample was blood. The source of these receptors is a human donor with ulcerative colitis or Crohn's disease, or a healthy co-twin of an affected twin (not recorded which).

The chain has TRBV6-5 and TRBJ2-1; TCRdb proposes TRBD2, but this gene call is untestable without DNA. The CDR3 sequence is 17 residues long. CDR1 and CDR2 (germline): MNHEY, SVGAGI. The CDR3 loop reads CASSYLTSGKGANEQFF.

The chain uses TRBV7-9 and TRBJ2-7; no DNA is available, so the TRBD2 call from TCRdb remains unchecked. There are 15 residues in the CDR3. CDR1 SEHNR and CDR2 FQNEAQ come from the germline V gene (reference sequence). CDR3 sequence reads: CASSSTREELYEQYF.

The chain uses TRBV3-1 and TRBJ1-4. The CDR3 contains 16 residues. Germline loops: CDR1 LGHDT, CDR2 YNNKEL (reference sequence). CDR3: CASSQGVGTTNEKLFF. Supplemented by reference TRBV3-1 and TRBJ1-4, the full variable domain reads DTAVSQTPKYLVTQMGNDKSIKCEQNLGHDTMYWYKQDSKKFLKIMFSYNNKELIINETVPNRFSPKSPDKAHLNLHINSLELGDSAVYFCASSQGVGTTNEKLFFGSGTQLSVL.

The chain has TRBV19 and TRBJ2-1. Germline V gene sequence: CDR1 LNHDA, CDR2 SQIVND (reference sequence). The CDR3 has 12 residues. The CDR3 loop is CASSIPSNEQFF.

The chain links TRBV27 to TRBJ2-1; lacking DNA, the TRBD2 call made by TCRdb goes unchecked. CDR1 is MNHEY, CDR2 SMNVEV, per germline (reference sequence). The CDR3 extends over 16 amino acids. The CDR3 sequence: CASSFDSGGGYNELFF.

The gene calls are TRBV7-3 and TRBJ2-3; the TCRdb call, TRBD1, lacks DNA for checking. Germline CDR1 SGHTA, CDR2 FQGTGA. This CDR3 is built from 16 residues. The CDR3 region is CASSLYLDGGTDTQYF. The full variable domain, rest sourced from reference TRBV7-3 and TRBJ2-3, is GAGVSQTPSNKVTEKGKYVELRCDPISGHTALYWYRQSLGQGPEFLIYFQGTGAADDSGLPNDRFFAVRPEGSVSTLKIQRTERGDSAVYLCASSLYLDGGTDTQYFGPGTRLTVL.

V is TRBV6-6 and J is TRBJ2-5; without DNA, the TCRdb call of TRBD2 cannot be checked. The germline V gene encodes CDR1 MNHNY and CDR2 SVGAGI (reference sequence). The CDR3 sequence is 13 residues long. Here the CDR3 reads CASSLADQETQYF.

The chain joins TRBV10-2 to TRBJ2-2; TCRdb picks TRBD2, but there is no DNA to check that call. The germline V gene encodes CDR1 WSHSY and CDR2 SAAADI. There are 16 residues in the CDR3. The CDR3 loop reads CATPRLAGGNTGELFF.

The chain has TRBV28 and TRBJ1-1; the D call of TRBD1 rests on TCRdb alone, since no DNA is present to check it. The CDR3 is 14 amino acids. Germline values: CDR1 MDHEN, CDR2 SYDVKM. CDR3 in amino acids: CASSPHYRDREAFF.